This entry features one T cell receptor beta chain sequence. No antigen is known for it. The data stem from a study of lymphopenia after photon versus proton radiotherapy. Study findings and constraints: In patients who died, overall survival fell as post-nadir TCR diversity dropped more. Relative stability marked proton patients; photon patients lost diversity and naive cells. Post-nadir diversity loss with photons came from oligoclonal expansion, particularly CD8+ Temra cells.

This table comes from immunoSEQ multiplex PCR, and its TCRdb copy is limited to in-frame clones, with some not included. The repertoire holds tens of thousands of clones, with around 83% as singletons. Germline CDR1 is SGHTA and CDR2 is FQGNSA. Trimming shortened V by 4 bases and J by 6 bases, and 22 bases separated the two germline ends. The CDR3 length is 16 residues. The sequenced sample was peripheral blood, obtained from a patient treated with proton-based radiotherapy. The receptor's source is a man aged 60-69 years with pancreatic cancer. V gene TRBV7-2 combines with J gene TRBJ2-7; the D gene could be TRBD1 or TRBD2 (5 bases each). Here the CDR3 DNA reads TGTGCCAGCAGCTCCCTTGGGACCAAAGACGGGTCCGAGCAGTACTTC. It yields the protein CASSSLGTKDGSEQYF.